This T cell receptor beta chain emerged from a study of blood T cell repertoires in COVID-19. Study context: PBMCs, B-cell-depleted T cells, or T cells provided the cDNA or gDNA that made up the material.

In the authors' workflow: Amplification with reference gene primers provided the estimates of nucleated cell counts. The data were produced by immunoSEQ multiplex PCR, yet TCRdb's version contains in-frame clones alone and is incomplete. Clone size and the V and J calls come from that table; the DNA yielded D and trimming. The sample contains about 110,000 clones, approximately 80% of which appear only once. The CDR3 sequence is 13 residues long. V trimming: 6 bases; J trimming: 4 bases; junction bases outside the gene matches: 5. Germline V lookup: CDR1 MNHEY, CDR2 SMNVEV (reference sequence). The receptor comes from a man in his 70s with active or convalescent COVID-19. This chain joins TRBV27 and TRBJ1-2; 7 nucleotides align to TRBD1. Sample: peripheral blood. The CDR3 reads CASRSPGGYGYTF. The DNA of the CDR3 is TGTGCCAGCAGATCTCCAGGGGGCTATGGCTACACCTTC.